This T cell receptor beta chain came from a study of T-cell reconstitution after alpha-beta-depleted transplantation in children. This clonotype was observed a few times. Its antigen remains unknown. Findings and limits, study-wide: Roughly two months post-transplant, alpha-beta T cells reportedly originated from several hundred graft clones that had expanded. By one year post-transplant, T-cell counts and diversity largely arose from T cells that were newly produced. In some patients, recipient T cells and intrathymic progenitors surviving conditioning explained high day-60 diversity.

The TCRbeta library incorporated unique molecular identifiers. TCRdb re-called the PCR reads through MiXCR, storing one row per CDR3 protein. The sample carries 300,000 to 350,000 distinct CDR3 sequences, about 17% recorded once. The sample in question was PBMCs, mostly from graft donor cells, obtained 360 days after TCRalphabeta/CD19-depleted stem cell transplant. This receptor was obtained from a male patient between 2 and 9 years old who had a stem cell transplant for acute lymphoblastic leukemia, so the T cells may come from the graft donor.

CDR3: CASSFDGLTNEKLFF. CDR3 coding DNA: TGTGCCAGCAGTTTCGATGGGCTAACTAATGAAAAACTGTTTTTT. This sequence joins TRBV5-5 and TRBJ1-4, with D hard to call. V shed 5 bases and J shed 1 base, with 12 bases lying between them. The length of the CDR3 is 15 residues. Germline lookup yields CDR1 SGHKS and CDR2 YYEKEE (reference sequence).